Listed below are T cell receptor beta chains from one sample, sequenced in a study of T cell responses to AZD1222 COVID-19 vaccine. Profiled with immunoSEQ multiplex PCR; TCRdb holds only in-frame clones, not every one. This repertoire shows 150,000 to 200,000 clones, around 90% found once; its top ten account for over 1.3%. Sequencing used peripheral blood, obtained on day 0 of AZD1222 vaccination. The receptors were sampled from an adult in good health. Each CDR3 is given without its conserved first and last residue.

v_call,cdr3_aa
TRBV28,ASSFWSGLAGGQQETQY
TRBV19,ASSIGRWGNQPQH
TRBV4-1,ASSQGLAGGGEQF
TRBV9,ASSDLAEFTDTQY
TRBV12-3/TRBV12-4,ASSIDGPQH
TRBV30,AWSIGFFPDTQY
TRBV28,ASERGTRSSYEQY
TRBV27,ASAPKTQY
TRBV7-3,ASSPQLAGGVGEQF
TRBV5-1,ASSLGGPTGNSNQPQH
TRBV19,ASSSRLWDRGQGSTGELF
TRBV18,ASSPRGSSGNTIY
TRBV20-1,SAPGGGTAF
TRBV10-1,ASSFLRGQETQY
TRBV27,ASSLSGHTVARGSNQPQH
TRBV18,ASSPGGYGYT
TRBV12-5,ASGLEGNYGYT
TRBV30,AWSPGNTEAF
TRBV10-2,ASSEIQGSEQY
TRBV7-8,ASSSPTKSYEQY
TRBV7-2,ASYRTGRYGYT
TRBV10-2,ASNMQGGVTEAF
TRBV28,ASSYRGGTDTQY
TRBV7-9,ASSLAGSYGGYT
TRBV21-1,ASSKDLQGADGYT
TRBV27,ASSLSGQGFYEQY
TRBV6-6,ASTRQGGNQPQH
TRBV7-6,ASSPKGGASDTQY
TRBV10-3,AISEPGTGPYEQY
TRBV12-3/TRBV12-4,ASSFGTSNEQY
TRBV5-5,ASSLGQGIYEQY
TRBV10-3,AISSAGYNEQF
TRBV6-5,ASTPQGNTEAF
TRBV6-1,ASSELGQGYEQY
TRBV7-9,ASSLGGLGYT
TRBV5-6,ASSLTGDSSYNEQF
TRBV2,ASSEAEQLTF
TRBV24-1,ATSDGTGGGQPQH
TRBV28,ASRKGTLNNSPLH
TRBV10-3,AISEPDRGGEKLF
TRBV15,ATSSGSGLRGYEQY
TRBV19,ASSMGGRFVQNTEAF
TRBV27,ASSFNYNEQF
TRBV5-6,ASSLSLRGQRHSPLH
TRBV30,AWSDAIAGNTIY
TRBV4-1,ASSQETRYQPQH
TRBV3-1/TRBV3-2,ASSQELAALETQY
TRBV28,ASSLELAASTDTQY
TRBV20-1,SASGRGNQPQH
TRBV7-9,ASSLGPKGALSIGYT
TRBV24-1,ATSDDFDSTGELF
TRBV29-1,SVEDEQGPYEQY
TRBV9,ASSATSGRETQY
TRBV3-1/TRBV3-2,ASSQLRGANTEAF